The 21 T cell receptor beta chains listed next were all sequenced from one sample in a study of identical twins. TCRdb analysed the 5' RACE reads with MiXCR anew, one entry per CDR3 protein. The sample consists of hundreds of thousands of distinct CDR3 sequences, 8.5% to 9% of them appearing once. The same data also contributed to another study, on yellow fever vaccine responses in identical twins.

The source material was PBMCs. These receptors originate from a woman between 18 and 29 years old in good health.

This clonotype showed up many times. The gene calls are TRBV7-3 and TRBJ2-3, with D tentatively TRBD1 (5 bases). Germline CDR1 SGHTA, CDR2 FQGTGA. The CDR3 is 15 amino acids. The V and J ends lost 1 base and 4 bases respectively, with 12 bases between them. CDR3 in amino acids: CASSLIGDYADTQYF. Written as DNA, the CDR3 is TGTGCCAGCAGCTTAATAGGGGATTACGCAGATACGCAGTATTTT.

This clonotype was counted only a few times. This rearrangement joins TRBV5-6 to TRBJ1-2; 7 nucleotides agree with TRBD1. The ends lost 3 bases at V and 7 bases at J; junction bases unmatched: 9. Germline V gives CDR1 SGHDT, CDR2 YYEEEE. The CDR3 contains 14 residues. CDR3 residues: CASSSQGRSVGYTF. CDR3 DNA sequence: TGTGCCAGCAGCTCACAGGGGAGGTCGGTTGGCTACACCTTC.

In this sample, this clonotype turned up many times. The chain recombines TRBV12-3 or TRBV12-4 with TRBJ1-2, with D unclear. CDR3 length: 13 residues. V lost 4 bases and J lost 10, with 16 bases in between. CDR3 DNA sequence: TGTGCCAGCAGTTACCGGGCCCTAAACGTCTACACCTTC. Translated, it gives CASSYRALNVYTF.

This clonotype was found a few times. Germline is not matched at one junction end, which may reflect a read error. The chain has TRBV5-1 and TRBJ1-2; TRBD1 might be the D (6 bases). The germline V gene has CDR1 SGHRS and CDR2 YFSETQ. This CDR3 has 13 residues. The CDR3 nucleotides read TGCGCCAGCAGCGTAGAAGAGACAGGAACACTCCTCTTC. This translates into CASSVEETGTLLF.

The chain combines TRBV28 with TRBJ2-7; D not certain. The germline V and J ends were trimmed by 7 bases and 3 bases, with 7 bases remaining between them. Germline values: CDR1 MDHEN, CDR2 SYDVKM. CDR3 size: 11 residues. The CDR3 region is CASKTHYEQYF. In DNA, the CDR3 is TGTGCCAGCAAAACGCACTACGAGCAGTACTTC.

This clonotype has a handful of counts. V gene TRBV5-1 combines with J gene TRBJ2-1; D unresolved. Per the germline V gene, CDR1 is SGHRS and CDR2 is YFSETQ. This CDR3 region has 14 residues. Deletions cut 0 bases from V and 9 bases from J, with 13 bases between. DNA for the CDR3: TGCGCCAGCAGCTTGGCCGTGGTATCGGGTGAGCAGTTCTTC. It translates to CASSLAVVSGEQFF.

In this sample, this clonotype turned up many times. The gene calls are TRBV7-8 and TRBJ1-5; D is unclear. The CDR3 loop spans 13 amino acids. V was cut by 1 base and J by 5 bases, with 6 bases left in between. Germline loops: CDR1 SGHVS, CDR2 FQNEAQ. CDR3 nucleotide sequence: TGTGCCAGCAGCTTAGAATTTCATCAGCCCCAGCATTTT. Amino acid sequence: CASSLEFHQPQHF.

The chain has TRBV7-9 and TRBJ2-7; TRBD1 might be the D (8 bases). This CDR3 is 15 amino acids long. Germline CDR1 reads SEHNR; CDR2 reads FQNEAQ (reference sequence). Trimming removed 0 bases at V and 5 bases at J, with 14 bases between. The CDR3 DNA reads as TGTGCCAGCAGCTTAGCACAGGGGGGGACCCACGAGCAGTACTTC. Translation: CASSLAQGGTHEQYF.

This clonotype was seen more than once but under ten times. V usage is TRBV2 and J usage is TRBJ2-7, with TRBD1 matching 9 bases. J gave up 4 bases and V 9 bases, and 10 bases lay outside the gene matches. The germline CDR1 and CDR2 sequences are SNHLY and FYNNEI. There are 14 residues in the CDR3. CDR3 region: CASAGTGWSYEQYF. The CDR3 DNA follows: TGTGCCAGTGCCGGGACAGGGTGGTCGTACGAGCAGTACTTC.

The chain recombines TRBV6-2 or TRBV6-3 with TRBJ2-7; possibly TRBD2 for D (7 bases). Germline V gene data show CDR1 as MNHEY and CDR2 as SVGEGT. Trimming cost V 2 bases and J 10 bases, with 12 bases left between them. The length of the CDR3 is 12 residues. The DNA of the CDR3 is TGTGCCAGCAGTTACCCTGGCGGGGGCCAGTACTTC. Its translation is CASSYPGGGQYF.

This clonotype has more than one count but fewer than ten. This rearrangement joins TRBV10-3 to TRBJ2-3; 13 nucleotides match TRBD2. V trimming: 11 bases; J trimming: 4 bases; junction bases outside the gene matches: 9. Germline-derived CDR1 and CDR2 are ENHRY and SYGVKD. The CDR3 is 15 amino acids. CDR3 nucleotides: TGTGCCTCTCGGACTAGCGGGAGTGTGGCAGATACGCAGTATTTT. It yields the protein CASRTSGSVADTQYF.

The V gene is TRBV20-1, the J gene TRBJ2-5; no reliable D call. The CDR3 extends over 13 amino acids. Trimming removed 0 bases from V and 7 bases from J, with 12 bases in between. In germline, CDR1 is DFQATT, CDR2 SNEGSKA (reference sequence). CDR3 amino acids: CSARDRSSSTQYF. Written as DNA, the CDR3 is TGCAGTGCTAGAGATAGAAGTTCCTCGACCCAGTACTTC.

This clonotype was recorded many times. The rearrangement links TRBV12-3 or TRBV12-4 to TRBJ2-7; D may be TRBD2 (5 bases). Trimming left V 5 bases short and J 0 bases short, with 8 bases between. This CDR3 region has 13 residues. CDR3 bases: TGTGCCAGCAGTCCCGGGGACTCCTACGAGCAGTACTTC. This encodes CASSPGDSYEQYF.

This clonotype was counted a few times. As DNA, the CDR3 is TGTGCCAGCACGGCCCTGGCGGGAGCCCTCGGGGAGCTGTTTTTT. This gives the protein CASTALAGALGELFF. This sequence joins TRBV6-4 and TRBJ2-2, with 7 nucleotides matching TRBD2. From germline, CDR1 is MRHNA and CDR2 SNTAGT. With V trimmed by 7 bases and J by 7 bases, 12 bases remained unmatched. This CDR3 spans 15 amino acids.

A few counts support this clonotype. This chain connects TRBV7-6 to TRBJ2-3; 11 bases line up with TRBD2. CDR1 is SGHVS and CDR2 is FNYEAQ in the germline V gene. The CDR3 is 18 amino acids. The V segment lost 2 bases and the J segment 0 bases; nucleotides outside the gene matches: 7. CDR3: CASSLPTSGVYSTDTQYF. In nucleotides, the CDR3 is TGTGCCAGCAGCTTACCGACTAGCGGGGTTTATAGCACAGATACGCAGTATTTT.

The V and J genes are TRBV6-5 and TRBJ2-7, with 9 bases fitting TRBD1. V was pared by 0 bases and J by 6 bases, with 9 bases of the junction left unmatched. Germline CDR1 MNHEY, CDR2 SVGAGI. This CDR3 has 16 amino acids. The CDR3 here is CASSYSWDRESSEQYF. In DNA, the CDR3 is TGTGCCAGCAGTTACTCATGGGACAGGGAGTCGAGCGAGCAGTACTTC.

The chain links TRBV20-1 to TRBJ2-2, with D hard to call. Germline assignment: CDR1 DFQATT and CDR2 SNEGSKA (reference sequence). V lost 5 bases and J 0 bases, leaving 10 bases between the germline ends. This CDR3 region has 14 residues. CDR3 DNA sequence: TGCAGTGCTTCCGGACCTCCGAACACCGGGGAGCTGTTTTTT. This gives the protein CSASGPPNTGELFF.

This rearrangement joins TRBV4-2 to TRBJ2-3, with D possibly being TRBD2 (5 bases). This CDR3 comprises 17 residues. Trimming pared 4 bases from V and 5 bases from J, leaving 22 bases between. Germline loops: CDR1 LGHNA, CDR2 YNFKEQ. CDR3 nucleotide sequence: TGTGCCAGCAGCCTAACTACCAACGAAATAGCGAGAGATACGCAGTATTTT. The encoded protein is CASSLTTNEIARDTQYF.

This clonotype appeared a single time. The chain recombines TRBV10-1 with TRBJ1-4; no reliable D call. Germline lookup yields CDR1 WNHNN and CDR2 SYGVQD (reference sequence). This CDR3 contains 12 residues. The V end was cut by 7 bases, the J end by 7 bases, with 10 bases between. Here the CDR3 DNA reads TGCGCCAGCAAGGGCCATTTTGAAAAACTGTTTTTT. Encoded protein: CASKGHFEKLFF.

This clonotype was observed a handful of times. V gene TRBV12-3 or TRBV12-4 combines with J gene TRBJ1-1; D not certain. Trimming pared 2 bases from V and 2 bases from J, leaving 6 bases between. The CDR3 spans 13 residues. In DNA, the CDR3 is TGTGCCAGCAGTTTAAGCTCTAACACTGAAGCTTTCTTT. As protein: CASSLSSNTEAFF.

This clonotype was counted many times. This chain uses TRBV6-5 with TRBJ2-7; tentative D call: TRBD1 (5 bases). This CDR3 region has 14 residues. Trimming pared 0 bases from V and 5 bases from J, leaving 11 bases between. Per germline, CDR1 MNHEY and CDR2 SVGAGI. The CDR3 here is CASSYSIWTNEQYF. DNA for the CDR3: TGTGCCAGCAGTTACTCCATTTGGACAAACGAGCAGTACTTC.